A selection of T cell receptor beta chains follows, all from one sample in a study of Tregs in tolerant kidney transplant recipients. Sequenced by immunoSEQ multiplex PCR; TCRdb stores in-frame clones only, minus some. The sample yields about 94,000 clones, roughly 93% seen once. Sample: CD4+ T cells from blood, taken before the transplant. Every receptor here comes from a human donor who received a combined kidney and bone marrow transplant. Both conserved end residues are part of each CDR3. The order of the fields is clone size, V gene, CDR3 length, D gene, J gene, CDR3 protein, CDR3 DNA. The D gene is left open where the match is weak. Clone size, where shown, is once, few, many, or a class for clones that have expanded.

>.|TRBV19|17|.|TRBJ1-1
CASSINGRRGGDTEAFF
TGTGCCAGTAGTATAAACGGAAGGAGGGGAGGTGACACTGAAGCTTTCTTT
>.|TRBV7-2|13|.|TRBJ2-5
CASSWAGEETQYF
TGTGCCAGCAGCTGGGCAGGGGAAGAGACCCAGTACTTC
>once|TRBV7-2|14|.|TRBJ2-1
CASTERTGLVVLFF
TGTGCCAGCACCGAGAGAACCGGACTTGTGGTTTTGTTCTTC
>.|TRBV30|13|.|TRBJ1-5
CAWRSQVNQPQHF
TGTGCCTGGAGGTCCCAGGTCAATCAGCCCCAGCATTTT
>.|TRBV5-1|14|TRBD2|TRBJ2-1
CASRGLAGQDEQFF
TGCGCCAGCAGGGGACTAGCGGGTCAGGATGAGCAGTTCTTC
>.|TRBV28|15|.|TRBJ1-4
CASTASAGGAEKLFF
TGTGCCAGCACCGCCTCGGCTGGGGGGGCCGAAAAACTGTTTTTT
>.|TRBV5-1|15|.|TRBJ1-4
CASSSSPGFQEKLFF
TGCGCCAGCAGCTCCTCACCGGGTTTCCAAGAAAAACTGTTTTTT
>.|TRBV11-3|17|TRBD2|TRBJ2-5
CASSLSLAGRAGKTQYF
TGTGCCAGCAGCTTATCGCTAGCGGGACGGGCGGGGAAGACCCAGTACTTC
>.|TRBV9|14|.|TRBJ2-7
CASSLGGRGMEQYF
TGTGCCAGCAGCCTAGGTGGCAGGGGAATGGAGCAGTACTTC
>.|TRBV27|13|.|TRBJ2-3
CASSSRGVDTQYF
TGTGCCAGCAGTTCCAGGGGAGTAGATACGCAGTATTTT
>.|TRBV28|15|.|TRBJ1-3
CASSVTQGSGNTIYF
TGTGCCAGCAGTGTCACTCAGGGGTCTGGAAACACCATATATTTT
>once|TRBV19|13|.|TRBJ2-3
CASKINIADTQYF
TGTGCCAGTAAAATCAATATAGCAGATACGCAGTATTTT
>.|TRBV18|16|TRBD1|TRBJ2-7
CASSPLRQGASYEQYF
TGTGCCAGCTCACCCCTCAGACAGGGGGCGTCCTACGAGCAGTACTTC
>.|TRBV25-1|15|.|TRBJ1-4
CASSEWGGQYEKLFF
TGTGCCAGCAGTGAATGGGGGGGGCAGTATGAAAAACTGTTTTTT
>.|TRBV7-2|15|TRBD1|TRBJ2-7
CASSSTRQGRYEQYF
TGTGCCAGCAGCTCAACTAGACAGGGGCGCTACGAGCAGTACTTC
>.|TRBV2|12|.|TRBJ2-7
CASTPGSYEQYF
TGTGCCAGCACCCCGGGGTCCTACGAGCAGTACTTC